This record covers a single T cell receptor (beta chain). Its antigen is unknown. This entry comes from a study of response to subunit inactivated influenza vaccine. Study results and limitations: The study's authors posited that every seasonal influenza vaccination enlists few new T cells.

A single record per CDR3 protein comes from TCRdb applying MiXCR to the RT-PCR reads. The repertoire holds roughly 500,000 distinct CDR3 sequences, with approximately 16% as singletons. This TCR came from a man in his fifties or sixties who received an inactivated influenza vaccine. The sample here was CD4+ T cells sorted from PBMCs, taken around 25 months after vaccination.

The CDR3 DNA reads TGTGCCAGCAGCCAACGGAGGGTTGGGACCGGGGAGCTGTTTTTT. The encoded protein is CASSQRRVGTGELFF. This chain joins TRBV4-2 and TRBJ2-2, with D possibly TRBD2 on 6 matching bases. The CDR3 has 15 amino acids. The germline V and J ends were trimmed by 2 bases and 5 bases, with 12 bases remaining between them. CDR1 and CDR2 from the germline V gene are LGHNA and YNFKEQ.